The rows below give T cell receptor beta chains drawn from one sample of a study of T cells in Graves' hyperthyroidism and ophthalmopathy. TCRdb itself ran the multiplex PCR reads through MiXCR, one entry per CDR3 protein. This table holds over 350,000 distinct CDR3 sequences, over 12% found once. What was sequenced was blood. Receptors were obtained from a man in his fifties or sixties with Graves' ophthalmopathy. Each CDR3 is given with its conserved first and last residue. A D gene is named only where the DNA matches it firmly. Clone sizes are given selectively: once, few, many, or a class where the clone is expanded.

>TRBJ2-5|TRBV19|-|-
CASSIDRAKGQETQYF
TGTGCCAGTAGTATAGATCGAGCGAAAGGACAAGAGACCCAGTACTTC
>TRBJ2-7|TRBV11-1|-|many
CASSYNYEQYF
TGTGCCAGCAGCTACAACTACGAGCAGTACTTC
>TRBJ2-7|TRBV27|-|many
CASSSTSTNPYEQYF
TGTGCCAGCAGTTCCACTTCGACAAACCCCTACGAGCAGTACTTC
>TRBJ1-2|TRBV6-1|-|few
CASRKLAGGPGYGYTF
TGTGCCAGCAGGAAACTAGCGGGAGGACCCGGCTATGGCTACACCTTC
>TRBJ2-7|TRBV11-2|-|-
CASSQLDSSYEQYF
TGTGCCAGCAGCCAACTGGACAGCTCCTACGAGCAGTACTTC
>TRBJ2-7|TRBV6-2/TRBV6-3|TRBD1|few
CASSRRRDRGYEQYF
TGTGCCAGCAGTCGACGCCGGGACAGGGGCTACGAGCAGTACTTC
>TRBJ1-1|TRBV10-3|-|many
CAISVDDTEAFF
TGTGCCATCAGTGTTGACGACACTGAAGCTTTCTTT
>TRBJ1-6|TRBV20-1|-|few
CSATGRGSTRSYNSPLHF
TGCAGTGCTACCGGTAGGGGGTCCACTCGCTCCTATAATTCACCCCTCCACTTT
>TRBJ2-3|TRBV9|TRBD2|-
CASSDSGSGADTQYF
TGTGCCAGCAGCGATAGCGGGAGTGGGGCAGATACGCAGTATTTT
>TRBJ2-5|TRBV7-2|TRBD1|many
CASSSRKRQGNNRETQYF
TGTGCCAGCAGCTCCCGGAAAAGACAGGGGAACAATAGAGAGACCCAGTACTTC
>TRBJ2-1|TRBV29-1|TRBD2|few
CSGLLAGGPSNEQFF
TGCAGCGGCTTACTAGCGGGAGGGCCCTCCAATGAGCAGTTCTTC
>TRBJ2-1|TRBV13|TRBD2|-
CASSPGTSGNDEQFF
TGTGCCAGCAGCCCAGGGACTAGCGGGAACGATGAGCAGTTCTTC
>TRBJ2-7|TRBV5-1|TRBD1|many
CASSERDRGPEQYF
TGCGCCAGCAGCGAACGGGACAGGGGCCCCGAGCAGTACTTC
>TRBJ2-1|TRBV7-9|-|many
CASSSTRGRSSNEQFF
TGTGCCAGCAGCTCGACCCGGGGCCGATCGAGTAATGAGCAGTTCTTC
>TRBJ2-7|TRBV18|-|many
CASSPPTTGWYYEQYF
TGTGCCAGCTCACCACCTACGACAGGTTGGTACTACGAGCAGTACTTC
>TRBJ2-1|TRBV7-6|TRBD1|few
CASSSGTGGIPEQFF
TGTGCCAGCAGCTCCGGGACAGGGGGCATCCCTGAGCAGTTCTTC
>TRBJ2-7|TRBV12-3/TRBV12-4|-|few
CASSIQALREQYF
TGTGCCAGCAGTATACAGGCTCTTAGGGAGCAGTACTTC
>TRBJ2-7|TRBV11-2|TRBD1|once
CASSRDREYEQYF
TGTGCCAGCAGCCGGGACAGAGAGTACGAGCAGTACTTC
>TRBJ1-5|TRBV20-1|-|many
CSARDSEGGNQPQHF
TGCAGTGCTAGAGATTCCGAGGGGGGGAATCAGCCCCAGCATTTT
>TRBJ1-1|TRBV18|-|few
CASSLKTQNTEAFF
TGTGCCAGCTCTCTTAAGACACAGAACACTGAAGCTTTCTTT
>TRBJ2-5|TRBV7-9|-|once
CASNRYLGSETQYF
TGTGCCAGCAACAGATATCTGGGATCGGAGACCCAGTACTTC
>TRBJ2-5|TRBV7-9|TRBD1|few
CASSFPGQGKETQYF
TGTGCCAGCAGCTTCCCGGGACAGGGGAAAGAGACCCAGTACTTC
>TRBJ1-3|TRBV27|-|many
CASSLEGNTIYF
TGTGCCAGCAGTTTAGAGGGAAACACCATATATTTT
>TRBJ2-1|TRBV4-2|-|-
CASSQADTVIYNEQFF
TGTGCCAGCAGCCAAGCGGACACTGTCATCTACAATGAGCAGTTCTTC
>TRBJ2-2|TRBV9|TRBD2|many
CASSVGRESNTGELFF
TGTGCCAGCAGCGTGGGGCGGGAGTCGAACACCGGGGAGCTGTTTTTT
>TRBJ1-5|TRBV2|TRBD1|many
CASTPRTGKNQPQHF
TGTGCCAGCACCCCCCGGACAGGGAAAAATCAGCCCCAGCATTTT
>TRBJ1-5|TRBV24-1|-|many
CATSDNKAYSNQPQHF
TGTGCCACCAGTGACAACAAAGCGTATAGCAATCAGCCCCAGCATTTT
>TRBJ2-7|TRBV3-1|TRBD2|-
CASSQGTSGSINEQYF
TGTGCCAGCAGCCAAGGTACTAGCGGGAGTATCAACGAGCAGTACTTC
>TRBJ2-7|TRBV7-9|-|many
CASSLVGFHEQYF
TGTGCCAGCAGCTTAGTAGGATTCCACGAGCAGTACTTC
>TRBJ2-1|TRBV9|-|-
CASSVVQTNEQFF
TGTGCCAGCAGCGTAGTCCAAACCAATGAGCAGTTCTTC
>TRBJ2-7|TRBV20-1|TRBD2|-
CSASSGRDYEQYF
TGCAGTGCTAGTAGCGGGAGGGACTACGAGCAGTACTTC
>TRBJ2-2|TRBV3-1|-|many
CASSPSWGVGELFF
TGTGCCAGCAGCCCCTCCTGGGGGGTCGGGGAGCTGTTTTTT
>TRBJ2-3|TRBV20-1|TRBD2|-
CSALRLAGAGSTDTQYF
TGCAGTGCCTTACGACTAGCGGGAGCCGGAAGCACAGATACGCAGTATTTT
>TRBJ1-2|TRBV29-1|TRBD1|few
CSVPTQGGIYGYTF
TGCAGCGTCCCCACCCAGGGGGGGATCTATGGCTACACCTTC
>TRBJ1-1|TRBV6-1|-|many
CASRTVGISRTEAFF
TGTGCCAGCAGAACCGTAGGGATTTCGAGAACTGAAGCTTTCTTT
>TRBJ2-7|TRBV11-2|-|many
CASSSRDVGPPAYEQYF
TGTGCCAGCAGCTCAAGGGACGTTGGTCCCCCGGCATACGAGCAGTACTTC
>TRBJ2-7|TRBV6-1|-|many
CASSFGGEPYEQYF
TGTGCCAGCAGTTTTGGCGGGGAGCCTTACGAGCAGTACTTC
>TRBJ1-2|TRBV20-1|TRBD1|-
CSARDHRGPSGYTF
TGCAGTGCTAGAGATCACAGGGGTCCTTCTGGCTACACCTTC
>TRBJ2-3|TRBV20-1|-|few
CSATAGPPDTQYF
TGCAGTGCTACAGCCGGTCCCCCAGATACGCAGTATTTT
>TRBJ2-3|TRBV19|-|-
CASSMGNPQADTQYF
TGTGCCAGTAGCATGGGGAACCCACAGGCAGATACGCAGTATTTT
>TRBJ2-1|TRBV3-1|-|-
CASGPWVIAGEQFF
TGTGCCAGCGGCCCCTGGGTTATAGCTGGTGAGCAGTTCTTC